This TCR beta chain was profiled in a study of cytomegalovirus exposure and HLA in healthy donors. The study, taken as a whole, reports: Common viral pathogens seemed to be connected with several of the most significant clusters, according to a later analysis. HLA alleles were associated with some 16,000 TCR beta sequences in a later analysis at 0.05 false discovery rate. Available immune exposure information covered CMV serostatus only.

In the PCR, 60 Vbeta and 13 Jbeta primers were used. Assay used: immunoSEQ multiplex PCR; TCRdb lists only in-frame clones, some missing. The sample shows about 140,000 clones, over 75% of them seen only once. Germline V gene data show CDR1 as SGHNT and CDR2 as YYREEE (reference sequence). V dropped 5 bases and J dropped 3 bases, with 17 bases sitting between them. The CDR3 totals 15 residues. Remarks on this clone: Its antigen is not known.

The sequence was collected from a man aged 45-65 years in good health and CMV-seronegative. The chain links TRBV5-4 to TRBJ1-2; tentatively, D is TRBD1 (5 bases). The sample taken for sequencing was PBMCs. CDR3 nucleotide sequence: TGTGCCAGCAGTCCCGGGGGGGGAGTGGACTATGGCTACACCTTC. Protein: CASSPGGGVDYGYTF.